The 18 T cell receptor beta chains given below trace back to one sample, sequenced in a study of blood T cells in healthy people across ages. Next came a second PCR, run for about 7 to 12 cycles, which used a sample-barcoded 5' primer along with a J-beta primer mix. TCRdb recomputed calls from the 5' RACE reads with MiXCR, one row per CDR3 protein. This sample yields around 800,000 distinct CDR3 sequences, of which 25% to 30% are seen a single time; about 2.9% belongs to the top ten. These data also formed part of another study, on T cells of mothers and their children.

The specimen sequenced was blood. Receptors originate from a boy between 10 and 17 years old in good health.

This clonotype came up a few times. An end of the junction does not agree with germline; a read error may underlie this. The CDR3 here is CASSLGSGGREQETQYF. The CDR3 nucleotides are TGTGCCAGCAGCTTAGGTTCTGGGGGCCGGGAACAAGAGACTCAGTACTTC. The chain has TRBV7-9 and TRBJ2-5; TRBD1 might be the D (6 bases). This CDR3 is built from 17 residues. Germline CDR1 and CDR2: SEHNR and FQNEAQ (reference sequence). Full variable domain (missing parts from reference TRBV7-9 and TRBJ2-5): DTGVSQNPRHKITKRGQNVTFRCDPISEHNRLYWYRQTLGQGPEFLTYFQNEAQLEKSRLLSDRFSAERPKGSFSTLEIQRTEQGDSAMYLCASSLGSGGREQETQYFGPGTRLLVL.

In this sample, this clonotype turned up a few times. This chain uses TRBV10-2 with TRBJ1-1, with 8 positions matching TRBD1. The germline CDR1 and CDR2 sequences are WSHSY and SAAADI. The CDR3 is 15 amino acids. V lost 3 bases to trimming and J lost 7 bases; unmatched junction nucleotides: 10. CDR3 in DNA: TGCGCCAGCAGTGATTCTGGACAGGGTCGGATTGAAGCTTTCTTT. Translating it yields CASSDSGQGRIEAFF.

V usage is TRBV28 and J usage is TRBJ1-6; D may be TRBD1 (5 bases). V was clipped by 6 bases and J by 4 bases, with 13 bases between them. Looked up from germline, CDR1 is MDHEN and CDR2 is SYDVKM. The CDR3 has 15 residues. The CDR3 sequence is CASSPPDSYNSPLHF. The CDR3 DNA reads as TGTGCCAGCAGCCCTCCCGACAGTTATAATTCACCCCTCCACTTT.

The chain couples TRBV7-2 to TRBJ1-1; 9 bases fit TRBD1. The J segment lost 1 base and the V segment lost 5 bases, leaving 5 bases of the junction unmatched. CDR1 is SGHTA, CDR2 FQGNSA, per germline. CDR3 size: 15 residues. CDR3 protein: CASSLGQGTNTEAFF. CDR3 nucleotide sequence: TGTGCCAGCAGCCTAGGACAGGGGACGAACACTGAAGCTTTCTTT.

CDR3 residues: CASSPQAVADTQYF. DNA of the CDR3: TGTGCCAGCAGCCCCCAGGCGGTGGCAGATACGCAGTATTTT. The rearrangement uses TRBV7-9 and TRBJ2-3; no definite D call. The CDR3 has 14 residues. The V and J ends lost 5 bases and 4 bases respectively, with 13 bases between them. CDR1 is SEHNR, CDR2 FQNEAQ, per germline (reference sequence).

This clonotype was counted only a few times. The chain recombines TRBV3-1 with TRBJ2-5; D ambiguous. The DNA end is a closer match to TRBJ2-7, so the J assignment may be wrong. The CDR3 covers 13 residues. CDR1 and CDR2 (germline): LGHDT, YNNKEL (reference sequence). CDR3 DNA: TGTGCCAGCAGCCAAGATATTCCCTACGAGCAGTACTTC. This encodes CASSQDIPYEQYF.

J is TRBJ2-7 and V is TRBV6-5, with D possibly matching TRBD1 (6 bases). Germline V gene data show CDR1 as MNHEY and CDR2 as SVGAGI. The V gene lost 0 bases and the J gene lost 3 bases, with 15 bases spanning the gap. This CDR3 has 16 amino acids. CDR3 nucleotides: TGTGCCAGCAGTTACTCCCTTCAGGGGACCTTCTACGAGCAGTACTTC. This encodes CASSYSLQGTFYEQYF.

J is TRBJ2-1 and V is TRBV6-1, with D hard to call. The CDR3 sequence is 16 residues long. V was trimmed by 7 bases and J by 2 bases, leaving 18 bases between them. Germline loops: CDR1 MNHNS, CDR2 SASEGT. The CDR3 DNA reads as TGTGCCAGCACTAGAGATTATAGCATGCCCTACAATGAGCAGTTCTTC. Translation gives CASTRDYSMPYNEQFF.

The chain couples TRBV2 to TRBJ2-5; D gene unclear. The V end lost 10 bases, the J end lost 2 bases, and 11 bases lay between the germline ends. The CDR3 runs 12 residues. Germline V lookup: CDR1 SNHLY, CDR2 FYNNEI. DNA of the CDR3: TGTGCCACCACGTCGACACAAGAGACCCAGTACTTC. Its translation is CATTSTQETQYF.

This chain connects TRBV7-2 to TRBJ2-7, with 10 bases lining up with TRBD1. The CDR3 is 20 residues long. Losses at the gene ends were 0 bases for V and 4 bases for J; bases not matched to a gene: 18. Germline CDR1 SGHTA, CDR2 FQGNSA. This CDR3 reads CASSLALATGGNSGTYEQYF. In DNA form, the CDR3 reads TGTGCCAGCAGCTTAGCCCTTGCGACAGGGGGCAATAGCGGCACATACGAGCAGTACTTC.

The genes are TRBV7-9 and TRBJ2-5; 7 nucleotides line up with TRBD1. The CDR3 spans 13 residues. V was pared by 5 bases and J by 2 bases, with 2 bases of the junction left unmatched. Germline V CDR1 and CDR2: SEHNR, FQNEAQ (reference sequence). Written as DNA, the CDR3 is TGTGCCAGCAGCCACAGGGGACAAGAGACCCAGTACTTC. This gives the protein CASSHRGQETQYF. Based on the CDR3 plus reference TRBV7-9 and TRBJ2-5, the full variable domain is DTGVSQNPRHKITKRGQNVTFRCDPISEHNRLYWYRQTLGQGPEFLTYFQNEAQLEKSRLLSDRFSAERPKGSFSTLEIQRTEQGDSAMYLCASSHRGQETQYFGPGTRLLVL.

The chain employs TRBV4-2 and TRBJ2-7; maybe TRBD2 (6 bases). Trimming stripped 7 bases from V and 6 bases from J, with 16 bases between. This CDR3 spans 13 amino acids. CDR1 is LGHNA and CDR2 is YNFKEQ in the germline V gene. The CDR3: CASTGTGYGEQYF. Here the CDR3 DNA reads TGTGCCAGCACCGGGACTGGGTACGGCGAGCAGTACTTC.

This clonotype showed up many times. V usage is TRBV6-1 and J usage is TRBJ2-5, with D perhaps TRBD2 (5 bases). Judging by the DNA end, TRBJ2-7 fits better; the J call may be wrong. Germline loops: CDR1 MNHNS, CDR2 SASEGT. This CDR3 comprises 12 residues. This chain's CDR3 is CASSEGGYEQYF. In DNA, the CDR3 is TGTGCCAGCAGTGAAGGAGGGTACGAGCAGTACTTC.

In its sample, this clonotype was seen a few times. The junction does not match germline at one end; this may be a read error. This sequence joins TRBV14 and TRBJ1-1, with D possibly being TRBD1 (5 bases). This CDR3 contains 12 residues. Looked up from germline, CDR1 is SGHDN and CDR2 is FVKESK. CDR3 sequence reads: CASSHRATGAFF. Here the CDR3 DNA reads TGTGCCAGCAGCCACAGGGCCACTGGAGCTTTCTTT.

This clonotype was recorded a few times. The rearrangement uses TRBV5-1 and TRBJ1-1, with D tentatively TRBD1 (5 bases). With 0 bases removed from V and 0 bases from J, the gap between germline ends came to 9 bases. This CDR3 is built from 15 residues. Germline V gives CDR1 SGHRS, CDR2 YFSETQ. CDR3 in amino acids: CASSLEWGVNTEAFF. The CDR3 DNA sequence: TGCGCCAGCAGCTTGGAATGGGGCGTGAACACTGAAGCTTTCTTT.

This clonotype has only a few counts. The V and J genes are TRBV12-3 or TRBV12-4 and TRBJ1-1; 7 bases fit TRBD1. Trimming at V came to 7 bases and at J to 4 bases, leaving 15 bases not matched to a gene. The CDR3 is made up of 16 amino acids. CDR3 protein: CASTPPLRAGGTEAFF. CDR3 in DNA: TGTGCCAGCACCCCCCCCCTCAGGGCAGGGGGCACTGAAGCTTTCTTT.

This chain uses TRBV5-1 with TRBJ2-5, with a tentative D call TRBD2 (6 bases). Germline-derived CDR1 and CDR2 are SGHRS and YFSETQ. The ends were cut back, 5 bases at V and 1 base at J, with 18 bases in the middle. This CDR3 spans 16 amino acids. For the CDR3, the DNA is TGCGCCAGCAGGACGGGTAGAGAGCGGGCCCAAGAGACCCAGTACTTC. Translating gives CASRTGRERAQETQYF.

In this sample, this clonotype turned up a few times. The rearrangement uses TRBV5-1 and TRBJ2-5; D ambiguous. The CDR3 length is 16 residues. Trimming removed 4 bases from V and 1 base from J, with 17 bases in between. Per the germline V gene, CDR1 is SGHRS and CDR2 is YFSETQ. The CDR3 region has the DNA TGCGCCAGCAGCGGGGATGGTCTAGGGCCCCAAGAGACCCAGTACTTC. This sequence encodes CASSGDGLGPQETQYF.